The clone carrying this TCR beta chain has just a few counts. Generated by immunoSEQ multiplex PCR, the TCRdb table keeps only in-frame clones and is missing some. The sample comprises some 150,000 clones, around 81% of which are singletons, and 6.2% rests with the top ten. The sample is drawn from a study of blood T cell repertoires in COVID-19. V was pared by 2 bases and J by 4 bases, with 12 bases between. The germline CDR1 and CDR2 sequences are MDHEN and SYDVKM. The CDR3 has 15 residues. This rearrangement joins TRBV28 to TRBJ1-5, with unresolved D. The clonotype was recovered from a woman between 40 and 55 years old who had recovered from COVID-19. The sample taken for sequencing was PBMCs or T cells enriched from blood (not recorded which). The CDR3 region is CASSLGGLRNQPQHF. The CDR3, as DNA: TGTGCCAGCAGTTTAGGAGGCCTAAGGAATCAGCCCCAGCATTTT.